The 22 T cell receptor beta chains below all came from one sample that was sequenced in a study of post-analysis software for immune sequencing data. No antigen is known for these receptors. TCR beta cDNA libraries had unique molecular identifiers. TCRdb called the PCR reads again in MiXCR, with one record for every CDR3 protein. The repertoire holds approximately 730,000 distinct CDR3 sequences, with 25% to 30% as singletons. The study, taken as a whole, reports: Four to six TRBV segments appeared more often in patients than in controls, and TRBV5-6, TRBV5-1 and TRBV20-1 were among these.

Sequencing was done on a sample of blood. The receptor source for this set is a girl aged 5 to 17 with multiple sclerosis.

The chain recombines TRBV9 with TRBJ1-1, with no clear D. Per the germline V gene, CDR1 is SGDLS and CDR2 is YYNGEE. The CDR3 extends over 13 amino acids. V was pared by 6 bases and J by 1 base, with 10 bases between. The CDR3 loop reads CASNRRGNTEAFF. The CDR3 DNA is TGTGCCAGCAACCGGAGAGGGAACACTGAAGCTTTCTTT.

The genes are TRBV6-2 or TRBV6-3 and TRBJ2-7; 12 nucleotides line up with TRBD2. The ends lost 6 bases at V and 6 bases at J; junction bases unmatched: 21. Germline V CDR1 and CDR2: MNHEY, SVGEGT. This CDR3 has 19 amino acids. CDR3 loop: CASRSLRASGRAGSGEQYF. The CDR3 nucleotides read TGTGCCAGCAGATCCCTCCGGGCTAGCGGGAGGGCCGGTTCAGGCGAGCAGTACTTC.

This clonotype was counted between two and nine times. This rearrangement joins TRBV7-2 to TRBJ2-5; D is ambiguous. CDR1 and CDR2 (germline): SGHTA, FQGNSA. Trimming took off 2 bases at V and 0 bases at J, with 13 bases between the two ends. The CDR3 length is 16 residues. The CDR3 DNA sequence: TGTGCCAGCAGCTTAACTGCCGTGACACACCAAGAGACCCAGTACTTC. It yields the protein CASSLTAVTHQETQYF. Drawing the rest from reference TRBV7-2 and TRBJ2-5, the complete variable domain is GAGVSQSPSNKVTEKGKDVELRCDPISGHTALYWYRQSLGQGLEFLIYFQGNSAPDKSGLPSDRFSAERTGGSVSTLTIQRTQQEDSAVYLCASSLTAVTHQETQYFGPGTRLLVL.

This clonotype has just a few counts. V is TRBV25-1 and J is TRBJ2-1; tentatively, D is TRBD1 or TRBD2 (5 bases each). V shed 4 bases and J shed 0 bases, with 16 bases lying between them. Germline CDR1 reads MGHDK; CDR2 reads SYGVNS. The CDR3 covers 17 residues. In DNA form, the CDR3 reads TGTGCCAGCAGTGGACCAGGGACGGGTAGCTCCTACAATGAGCAGTTCTTC. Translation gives CASSGPGTGSSYNEQFF.

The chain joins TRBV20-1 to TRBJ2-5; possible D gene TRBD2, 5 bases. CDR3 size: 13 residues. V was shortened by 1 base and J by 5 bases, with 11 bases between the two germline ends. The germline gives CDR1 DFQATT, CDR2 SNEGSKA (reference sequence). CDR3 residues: CSARVSSGETQYF. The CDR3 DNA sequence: TGCAGTGCTAGAGTTTCTTCGGGGGAGACCCAGTACTTC.

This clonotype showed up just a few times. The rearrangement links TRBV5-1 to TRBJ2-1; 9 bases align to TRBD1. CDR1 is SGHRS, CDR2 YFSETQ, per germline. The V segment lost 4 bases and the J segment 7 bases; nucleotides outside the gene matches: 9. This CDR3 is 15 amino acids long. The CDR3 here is CASSLGTGRMNEQFF. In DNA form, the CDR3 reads TGCGCCAGCAGCCTAGGGACAGGGAGGATGAATGAGCAGTTCTTC.

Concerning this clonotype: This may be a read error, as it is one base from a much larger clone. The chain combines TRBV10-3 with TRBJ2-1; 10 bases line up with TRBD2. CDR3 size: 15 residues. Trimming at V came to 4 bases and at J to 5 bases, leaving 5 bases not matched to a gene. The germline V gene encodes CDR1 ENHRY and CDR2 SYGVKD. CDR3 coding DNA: TGTGCCATCAGTGGGATGCTAGCGGGAGACAATGAGCAGTTCTTC. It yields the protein CAISGMLAGDNEQFF.

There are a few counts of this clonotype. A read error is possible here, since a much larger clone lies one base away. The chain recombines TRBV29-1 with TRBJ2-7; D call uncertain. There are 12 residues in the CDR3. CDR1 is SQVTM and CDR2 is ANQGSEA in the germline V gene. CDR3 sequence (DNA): TGCGGCGTTCGGACGGAGTCCTACGAGCAGTACTTC. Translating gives CGVRTESYEQYF.

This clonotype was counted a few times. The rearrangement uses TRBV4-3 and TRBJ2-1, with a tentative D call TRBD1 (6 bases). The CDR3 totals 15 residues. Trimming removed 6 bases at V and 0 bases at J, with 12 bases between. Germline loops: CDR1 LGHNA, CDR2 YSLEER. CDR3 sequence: CASSQGRPSYNEQFF. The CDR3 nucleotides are TGCGCCAGCAGTCAGGGGAGACCCTCCTACAATGAGCAGTTCTTC.

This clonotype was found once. The CDR3 nucleotides read TGTGCCAGCAGCTGGCCAGGGAAGCCTGAAGCTTTCTTT. Protein sequence: CASSWPGKPEAFF. The J gene is TRBJ1-1, the V gene TRBV7-9; tentative D call: TRBD1 (5 bases). Germline V gene lookup returns CDR1 SEHNR and CDR2 FQNEAQ (reference sequence). Trimming left V 4 bases short and J 6 bases short, with 12 bases between. The CDR3 consists of 13 residues.

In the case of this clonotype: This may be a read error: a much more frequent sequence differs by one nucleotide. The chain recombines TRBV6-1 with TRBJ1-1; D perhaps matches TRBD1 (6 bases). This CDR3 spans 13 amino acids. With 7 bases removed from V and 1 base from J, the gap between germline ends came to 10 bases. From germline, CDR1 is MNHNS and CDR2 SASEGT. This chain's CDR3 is CASTRTENTEAFF. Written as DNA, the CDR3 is TGTGCCAGCACCAGGACAGAGAACACTGAAGCTTTCTTT.

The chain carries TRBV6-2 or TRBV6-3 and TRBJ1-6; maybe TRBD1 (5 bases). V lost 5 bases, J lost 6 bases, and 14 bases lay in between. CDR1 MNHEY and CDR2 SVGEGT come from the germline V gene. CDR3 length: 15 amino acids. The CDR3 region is CASSLRDDGNSPLHF. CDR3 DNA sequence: TGTGCCAGCAGTCTCCGGGACGATGGTAATTCACCCCTCCACTTT.

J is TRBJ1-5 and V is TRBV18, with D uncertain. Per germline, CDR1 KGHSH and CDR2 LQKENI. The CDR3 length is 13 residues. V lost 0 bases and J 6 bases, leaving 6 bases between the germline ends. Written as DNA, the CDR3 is TGTGCCAGCTCACCACCTAATACTCAGCCCCAGCATTTT. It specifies CASSPPNTQPQHF.

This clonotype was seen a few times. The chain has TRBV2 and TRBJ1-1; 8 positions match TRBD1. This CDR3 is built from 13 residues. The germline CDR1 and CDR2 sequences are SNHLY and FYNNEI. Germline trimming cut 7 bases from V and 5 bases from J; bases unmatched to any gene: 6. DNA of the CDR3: TGTGCCAGCACGAAGGACAGGGAAACTGAAGCTTTCTTT. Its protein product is CASTKDRETEAFF.

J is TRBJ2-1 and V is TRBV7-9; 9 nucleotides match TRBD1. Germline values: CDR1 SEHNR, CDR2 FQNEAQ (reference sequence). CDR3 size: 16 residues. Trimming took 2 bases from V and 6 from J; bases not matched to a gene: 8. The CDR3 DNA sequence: TGTGCCAGCAGCTTATATGGTCGACAGGGGGTCAATGAGCAGTTCTTC. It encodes CASSLYGRQGVNEQFF.

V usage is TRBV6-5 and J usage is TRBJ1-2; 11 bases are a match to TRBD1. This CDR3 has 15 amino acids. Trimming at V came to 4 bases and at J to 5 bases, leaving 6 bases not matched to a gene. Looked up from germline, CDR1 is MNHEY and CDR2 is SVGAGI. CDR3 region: CASSLDRGPGYGYTF. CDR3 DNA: TGTGCCAGCAGTTTGGACAGGGGGCCTGGGTATGGCTACACCTTC.

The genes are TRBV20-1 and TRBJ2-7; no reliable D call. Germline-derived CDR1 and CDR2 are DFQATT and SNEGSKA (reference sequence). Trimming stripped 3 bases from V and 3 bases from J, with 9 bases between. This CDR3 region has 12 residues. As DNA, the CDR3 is TGCAGTGCTAGCCCGGAAGACTACGAGCAGTACTTC. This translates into CSASPEDYEQYF.

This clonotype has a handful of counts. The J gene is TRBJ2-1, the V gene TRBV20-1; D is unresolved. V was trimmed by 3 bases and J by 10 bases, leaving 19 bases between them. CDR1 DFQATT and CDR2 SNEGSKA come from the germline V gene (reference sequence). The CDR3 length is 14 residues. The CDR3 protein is CSARSDSRSYEQFF. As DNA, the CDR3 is TGCAGTGCTAGGAGCGATAGCCGTTCCTACGAGCAGTTCTTC.

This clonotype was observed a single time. CDR3 coding DNA: TGTGCCAGCAGCTGGGGACGGTCCAGGGTCGATGGCTACACCTTC. Translating gives CASSWGRSRVDGYTF. The chain is built from TRBV7-8 and TRBJ1-2, with D possibly being TRBD1 (5 bases). Trimming pared 4 bases from V and 6 bases from J, leaving 18 bases between. CDR3 length: 15 residues. Germline CDR1 SGHVS, CDR2 FQNEAQ.

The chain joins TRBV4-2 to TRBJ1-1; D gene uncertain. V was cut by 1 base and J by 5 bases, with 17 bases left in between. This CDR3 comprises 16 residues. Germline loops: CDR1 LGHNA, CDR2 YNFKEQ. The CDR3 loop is CASSQGPRMDGTEAFF. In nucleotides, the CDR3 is TGTGCCAGCAGCCAAGGCCCCAGGATGGATGGGACTGAAGCTTTCTTT.

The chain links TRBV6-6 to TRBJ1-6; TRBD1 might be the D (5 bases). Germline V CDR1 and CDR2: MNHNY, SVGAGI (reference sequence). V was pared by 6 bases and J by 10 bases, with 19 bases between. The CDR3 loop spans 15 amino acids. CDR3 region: CASSYNPGQRSPLHF. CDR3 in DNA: TGTGCCAGCAGCTACAATCCGGGGCAGAGGTCACCCCTCCACTTT.

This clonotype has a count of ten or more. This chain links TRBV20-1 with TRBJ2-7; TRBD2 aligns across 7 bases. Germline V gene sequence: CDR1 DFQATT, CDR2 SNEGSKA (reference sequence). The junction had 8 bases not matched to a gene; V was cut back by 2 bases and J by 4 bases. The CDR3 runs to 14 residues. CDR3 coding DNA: TGCAGTGCTAGACGCGGGAGTGGTGTGTACGAGCAGTACTTC. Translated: CSARRGSGVYEQYF.